The 26 T cell receptor beta chains given below trace back to one sample, sequenced in a study of regulatory T cells in long-lasting Graves disease. Time point: persistent/refractory GD, antithyroid drugs over 5 years with positive TRAb. The TCR library was made from RNA that had been extracted from PBMCs in TRIzol. In building TCR beta libraries, iRepertoire HTBI primers were used together with Arm-PCR of CDR3 regions. TCRdb redid the calling of the multiplex PCR reads with MiXCR, one entry per CDR3 protein. The sample consists of about 470,000 distinct CDR3 sequences, less than 25% of them appearing once. Sequences were derived from peripheral blood mononuclear cells (PBMCs), sampled when the disease was refractory, from a patient treated with antithyroid drugs. These receptors came from a female donor with Graves disease.

This clonotype was seen just once. At one boundary the junction diverges from the germline segment, which might be a read error. The genes are TRBV5-5 and TRBJ2-2; unclear D gene. CDR1 and CDR2 from the germline V gene are SGHKS and YYEKEE (reference sequence). The CDR3 sequence is 15 residues long. CDR3 sequence (DNA): TGTGCCAGCAGCTTGGCCTCTTCGGGCACCGTGGAGCTGTTTTTT. It encodes CASSLASSGTVELFF.

This clonotype was recorded many times. The V gene is TRBV5-1, the J gene TRBJ1-1; D is possibly TRBD1 (5 bases). The CDR3 length is 14 residues. The germline V gene has CDR1 SGHRS and CDR2 YFSETQ. Trimming left V 6 bases short and J 1 base short, with 13 bases between. In DNA, the CDR3 is TGCGCCAGCACCCGGGACGTACAGAACACTGAAGCTTTCTTT. It specifies CASTRDVQNTEAFF.

This chain connects TRBV2 to TRBJ1-1, with TRBD1 as a possible D gene (5 bases). The CDR3 covers 14 residues. Trimming pared 7 bases from V and 5 bases from J, leaving 17 bases between. Germline CDR1 is SNHLY and CDR2 is FYNNEI. CDR3 region: CASTLVLRGTEAFF. DNA of the CDR3: TGTGCCAGCACCCTCGTTTTGAGGGGTACTGAAGCTTTCTTT.

V gene TRBV10-2 combines with J gene TRBJ2-3, with TRBD2 matching over 15 bases. This CDR3 is 20 amino acids long. CDR1 is WSHSY and CDR2 is SAAADI in the germline V gene. The ends lost 5 bases at V and 4 bases at J; junction bases unmatched: 16. CDR3 protein: CASSPRPVGLAGGSADTQYF. DNA for the CDR3: TGCGCCAGCAGTCCTCGACCGGTGGGACTAGCGGGAGGTTCCGCAGATACGCAGTATTTT.

Ten or more counts support this clonotype. At one of its ends the junction is not consistent with the germline gene, which may arise from a read error. The chain employs TRBV13 and TRBJ2-7, with D unclear. Germline loops: CDR1 PRHDT, CDR2 FYEKMQ (reference sequence). This CDR3 contains 15 residues. CDR3 nucleotide sequence: TGTGCCAGCAGCTTAGAGTCCGAGACTTCCTTCGAGCAGTACTTC. It codes for CASSLESETSFEQYF.

Written as DNA, the CDR3 is TGTGCCAGCAGCGCGAGACTAGCGGGAGTATACGAGCAGTACTTC. It yields the protein CASSARLAGVYEQYF. The chain links TRBV7-9 to TRBJ2-7; 12 bases map to TRBD2. CDR1 and CDR2 from the germline V gene are SEHNR and FQNEAQ (reference sequence). The CDR3 runs to 15 residues. The trim removed 5 bases at V and 4 bases at J, leaving 6 bases unmatched.

This clonotype appeared many times. The chain has TRBV27 and TRBJ1-5, with 7 bases aligning to TRBD1. The CDR3 loop spans 15 amino acids. Looked up from germline, CDR1 is MNHEY and CDR2 is SMNVEV (reference sequence). J was trimmed by 4 bases and V by 5 bases; bases with no gene match: 8. Here the CDR3 reads CASSQGGQTNQPQHF. In nucleotides, the CDR3 is TGTGCCAGCAGTCAAGGGGGACAGACTAATCAGCCCCAGCATTTT.

This clonotype was observed many times. This chain connects TRBV6-1 to TRBJ2-7; perhaps TRBD1 as D (7 bases). Germline CDR1 is MNHNS and CDR2 is SASEGT. Trimming took off 6 bases at V and 6 bases at J, with 18 bases between the two ends. CDR3 length equals 14 residues. In nucleotides, the CDR3 is TGTGCCAGCAGACCCCGGGGCAGGGGGGTCGAGCAGTACTTC. This gives the protein CASRPRGRGVEQYF.

This clonotype was seen a single time. The J gene is TRBJ1-1, the V gene TRBV10-3; TRBD1 is a possible D gene (5 bases). Germline V CDR1 and CDR2: ENHRY, SYGVKD. Trimming cost V 10 bases and J 4 bases, with 13 bases left between them. The CDR3 runs to 12 residues. The CDR3 spells CATAPRGTEAFF. CDR3 DNA sequence: TGTGCCACAGCCCCGAGGGGCACTGAAGCTTTCTTT.

This clonotype was seen many times. This chain uses TRBV12-3 or TRBV12-4 with TRBJ1-2; D ambiguous. V shed 7 bases and J shed 7 bases, with 10 bases lying between them. CDR3 length equals 11 residues. The CDR3, as DNA: TGTGCCAGCAAGGACCCGGGTGGCTACACCTTC. It codes for CASKDPGGYTF.

The chain is built from TRBV6-1 and TRBJ2-5; D possibly corresponds to TRBD2 (5 bases). V was cut by 7 bases and J by 3 bases, with 18 bases left in between. This CDR3 is 15 amino acids long. Per germline, CDR1 MNHNS and CDR2 SASEGT. As DNA, the CDR3 is TGTGCCAGCAAAATCCGTAGCAGCGGAAAAGAGACCCAGTACTTC. This translates into CASKIRSSGKETQYF.

This clonotype was recorded at least ten times. The chain links TRBV11-2 to TRBJ2-5; D not certain. Trimming stripped 2 bases from V and 4 bases from J, with 8 bases between. Germline CDR1 is SGHAT and CDR2 is FQNNGV. This CDR3 is built from 13 residues. The CDR3 protein is CASSLRLGETQYF. CDR3 DNA sequence: TGTGCCAGCAGCTTACGCCTCGGAGAGACCCAGTACTTC. The full variable domain, rest sourced from reference TRBV11-2 and TRBJ2-5, is EAGVAQSPRYKIIEKRQSVAFWCNPISGHATLYWYQQILGQGPKLLIQFQNNGVVDDSQLPKDRFSAERLKGVDSTLKIQPAKLEDSAVYLCASSLRLGETQYFGPGTRLLVL.

This clonotype was seen at least ten times. The chain combines TRBV7-8 with TRBJ2-7, with D uncertain. The germline CDR1 and CDR2 sequences are SGHVS and FQNEAQ. V was cut by 6 bases and J by 2 bases, with 17 bases left in between. The CDR3 runs 15 residues. Here the CDR3 reads CASSRSFLVAYEQYF. The CDR3 coding sequence is TGTGCCAGCAGTCGTTCTTTCCTAGTCGCCTACGAGCAGTACTTC.

This clonotype was found many times. The chain employs TRBV28 and TRBJ2-7; 7 nucleotides line up with TRBD1. CDR1 and CDR2 from the germline V gene are MDHEN and SYDVKM. The CDR3 runs to 14 residues. V lost 5 bases, J lost 3 bases, and 7 bases stayed unmatched. The CDR3 spells CASSPSTGNYEQYF. The CDR3 DNA reads TGTGCCAGCAGTCCGTCGACAGGGAACTACGAGCAGTACTTC.

The chain carries TRBV7-9 and TRBJ1-1; D is possibly TRBD1 (5 bases). The CDR3 length is 13 residues. Between the trimmed V and J ends, which lost 4 bases and 10 bases, there was a span of 16 bases. The V gene's germline CDR1 is SEHNR and CDR2 FQNEAQ (reference sequence). CDR3: CASSSPQVRGAFF. CDR3 DNA: TGTGCCAGCAGCTCCCCTCAGGTTAGGGGAGCTTTCTTT.

On this clonotype itself: A much larger clone sits a single nucleotide away, making a read error possible. The chain recombines TRBV28 with TRBJ1-5; tentatively, D is TRBD1 (5 bases). The CDR3 runs 16 residues. Per the germline V gene, CDR1 is MDHEN and CDR2 is SYDVKM. The DNA of the CDR3 is TGTACCAGCAGTTCCTCGGGCCGGGGGTCAAATCAGCCCCAGCATTTT. Translating it yields CTSSSSGRGSNQPQHF. Using reference TRBV28 and TRBJ1-5 for the parts outside the CDR3, the full variable domain is DVKVTQSSRYLVKRTGEKVFLECVQDMDHENMFWYRQDPGLGLRLIYFSYDVKMKEKGDIPEGYSVSREKKERFSLILESASTNQTSMYLCTSSSSGRGSNQPQHFGDGTRLSIL.

The chain has TRBV7-8 and TRBJ1-1, with 12 nucleotides matching TRBD1. The CDR3 sequence is 15 residues long. Germline values: CDR1 SGHVS, CDR2 FQNEAQ. Losses at the gene ends were 3 bases for V and 4 bases for J; bases not matched to a gene: 3. The CDR3 protein is CASSFGTGGGTEAFF. Here the CDR3 DNA reads TGTGCCAGCAGCTTTGGGACAGGGGGCGGCACTGAAGCTTTCTTT.

This clonotype was detected many times. This chain connects TRBV6-2 or TRBV6-3 to TRBJ2-7, with 9 bases that match TRBD2. The CDR3 totals 17 residues. Per the germline V gene, CDR1 is MNHEY and CDR2 is SVGEGT. With 0 bases clipped from V and 3 bases from J, the junction kept 9 bases outside the gene matches. The CDR3 loop is CASSYSSSGMLYYEQYF. The DNA for the CDR3 is TGTGCCAGCAGTTACTCGTCTAGCGGGATGCTCTACTACGAGCAGTACTTC.

Notes on this clonotype: A read error may explain this, as a much larger clone is one base away. In DNA, the CDR3 is TGTGCCAGCAGTTCTCCAAACATAAACAGCTACGAGCAGCACTTC. It specifies CASSSPNINSYEQHF. V gene TRBV28 combines with J gene TRBJ2-7; no firm D call. The CDR3 has 15 amino acids. Looked up from germline, CDR1 is MDHEN and CDR2 is SYDVKM. Supplemented by reference TRBV28 and TRBJ2-7, the full variable domain reads DVKVTQSSRYLVKRTGEKVFLECVQDMDHENMFWYRQDPGLGLRLIYFSYDVKMKEKGDIPEGYSVSREKKERFSLILESASTNQTSMYLCASSSPNINSYEQHFGPGTRLTVT.

This clonotype was counted between two and nine times. DNA of the CDR3: TGTGCCAGCAGCTCGGGACAGACGGTGAACTACGAGCAGTACTTC. Translated, it gives CASSSGQTVNYEQYF. The V call is TRBV7-6, the J call TRBJ2-7; 7 bases match TRBD1. Germline CDR1 is SGHVS and CDR2 is FNYEAQ. V was clipped by 4 bases and J by 3 bases; unmatched bases: 9. The CDR3 has 15 amino acids. Full variable domain (remainder filled in from reference TRBV7-6 and TRBJ2-7): GAGVSQSPRYKVTKRGQDVALRCDPISGHVSLYWYRQALGQGPEFLTYFNYEAQQDKSGLPNDRFSAERPEGSISTLTIQRTEQRDSAMYRCASSSGQTVNYEQYFGPGTRLTVT.

Regarding this clonotype: A much larger clone lies one base from this, so it may be a read error. The genes are TRBV28 and TRBJ2-4, with 10 bases matching TRBD2. V dropped 6 bases and J dropped 0; count of bases not matched to a gene: 5. Germline lookup yields CDR1 MDHEN and CDR2 SYDVKM. The CDR3 extends over 16 amino acids. This chain's CDR3 is CASSHGLAVAKNIQYF. As DNA, the CDR3 is TGTGCCAGCAGCCACGGACTAGCGGTAGCCAAAAACATTCAGTACTTC.

This clonotype was recorded at least ten times. V is TRBV28 and J is TRBJ1-1; D not resolved. Germline V gene data show CDR1 as MDHEN and CDR2 as SYDVKM. With 2 bases removed from V and 7 bases from J, the gap between germline ends came to 5 bases. The CDR3 is 11 residues long. CDR3 coding DNA: TGTGCCAGCAGTTTAGGGCTTGAAGCTTTCTTT. Protein sequence: CASSLGLEAFF.

This clonotype came up many times. The CDR3 DNA reads as TGTGCCAGCAGCCAGACTAGCGGGTACGAGCAGTACTTC. It translates to CASSQTSGYEQYF. V gene TRBV7-3 combines with J gene TRBJ2-7, with 10 nucleotides matching TRBD2. In germline, CDR1 is SGHTA, CDR2 FQGTGA. Unmatched junction bases numbered 2, after V lost 5 bases and J lost 4 bases. There are 13 residues in the CDR3.

The chain carries TRBV6-1 and TRBJ2-7; D remains ambiguous. Germline V CDR1 and CDR2: MNHNS, SASEGT. V was pared by 6 bases and J by 3 bases, with 15 bases between. The CDR3 length is 14 residues. The chain's CDR3 is CASSPLIQNYEQYF. CDR3 sequence (DNA): TGTGCCAGCAGCCCCCTTATACAGAACTACGAGCAGTACTTC.

This clonotype was recorded many times. The chain carries TRBV7-8 and TRBJ1-5; TRBD1 matches at 11 bases. The CDR3 sequence is 19 residues long. Germline lookup yields CDR1 SGHVS and CDR2 FQNEAQ. V was clipped by 6 bases and J by 0 bases; unmatched bases: 13. CDR3 residues: CASSRSFGQGANSNQPQHF. CDR3 nucleotides: TGTGCCAGCAGTCGATCGTTTGGACAGGGGGCGAATAGCAATCAGCCCCAGCATTTT.

The V and J genes are TRBV6-1 and TRBJ1-6, with unresolved D. V lost 1 base and J lost 4, with 8 bases in between. Germline assignment: CDR1 MNHNS and CDR2 SASEGT. The CDR3 covers 15 residues. The CDR3 DNA reads as TGTGCCAGCAGTGAAGGGAGTGAATATAATTCACCCCTCCACTTT. It is translated as CASSEGSEYNSPLHF.